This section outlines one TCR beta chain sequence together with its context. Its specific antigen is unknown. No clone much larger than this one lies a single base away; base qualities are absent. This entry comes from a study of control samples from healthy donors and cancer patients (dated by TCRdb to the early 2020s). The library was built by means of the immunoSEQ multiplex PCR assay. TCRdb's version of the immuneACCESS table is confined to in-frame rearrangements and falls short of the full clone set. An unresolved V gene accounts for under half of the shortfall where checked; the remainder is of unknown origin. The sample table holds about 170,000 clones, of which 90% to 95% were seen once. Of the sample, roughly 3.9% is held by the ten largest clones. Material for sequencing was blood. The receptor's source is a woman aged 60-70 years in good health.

The DNA sequence is TGTGCCAGCGGTCGGAGGGGGCCGGGTGAAAAACTGTTTTTT. Translated, this gives CASGRRGPGEKLFF. The chain is assembled from TRBV6-5 and TRBJ1-4, with 7 middle bases fitting TRBD1. CDR3 length: 14 amino acids, cysteine to phenylalanine. Of the read, only the CDR3 DNA is kept; its 42 bases are in frame from base 1. CDR1 and CDR2, per the germline V gene, are MNHEY and SVGAGI. At the junction V is shortened by 8 bases and J by 7 bases; bases outside the gene matches: 10.